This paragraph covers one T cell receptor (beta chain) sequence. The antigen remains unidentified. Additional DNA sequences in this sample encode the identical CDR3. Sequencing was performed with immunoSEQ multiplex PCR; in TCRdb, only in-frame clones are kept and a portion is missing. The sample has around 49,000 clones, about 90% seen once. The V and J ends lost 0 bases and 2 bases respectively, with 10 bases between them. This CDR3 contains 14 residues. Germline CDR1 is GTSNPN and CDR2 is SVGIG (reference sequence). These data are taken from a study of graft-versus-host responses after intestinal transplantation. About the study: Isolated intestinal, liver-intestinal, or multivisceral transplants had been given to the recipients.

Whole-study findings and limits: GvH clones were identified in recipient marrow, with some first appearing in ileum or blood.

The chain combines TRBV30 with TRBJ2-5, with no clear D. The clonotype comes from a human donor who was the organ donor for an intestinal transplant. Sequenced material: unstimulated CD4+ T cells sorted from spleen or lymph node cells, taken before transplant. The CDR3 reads CAWSVGKLQETQYF. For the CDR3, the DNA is TGTGCCTGGAGTGTCGGCAAACTACAAGAGACCCAGTACTTC.